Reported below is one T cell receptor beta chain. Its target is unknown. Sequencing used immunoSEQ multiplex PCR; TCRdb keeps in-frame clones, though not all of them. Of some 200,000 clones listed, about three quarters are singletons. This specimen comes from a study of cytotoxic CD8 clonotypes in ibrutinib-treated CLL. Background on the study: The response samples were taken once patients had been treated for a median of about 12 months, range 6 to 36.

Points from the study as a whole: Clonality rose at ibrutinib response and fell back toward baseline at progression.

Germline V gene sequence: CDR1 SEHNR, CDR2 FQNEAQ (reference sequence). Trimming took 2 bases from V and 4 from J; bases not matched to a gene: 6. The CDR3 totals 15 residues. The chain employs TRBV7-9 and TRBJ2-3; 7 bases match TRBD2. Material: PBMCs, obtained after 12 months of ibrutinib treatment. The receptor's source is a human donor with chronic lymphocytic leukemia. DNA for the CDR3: TGTGCCAGCAGCTTAAGGGAGGGAGGAGCAGATACGCAGTATTTT. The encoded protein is CASSLREGGADTQYF.